This TCR beta chain came from a study of T-cell reconstitution after alpha-beta-depleted transplantation in children (dated by TCRdb to 2016 to 2017). At the level of the whole study: T-cell immune reconstitution after TCRalphabeta/CD19-depleted allogeneic hematopoietic cell transplantation in children was quantitatively tracked in the study by means of TCR repertoire profiling.

CDR1 and CDR2 (SEHNR, FQNEAQ) derive from the germline V gene (reference sequence). The CDR3 numbers 16 residues from cysteine through phenylalanine. Only the CDR3 region is kept as DNA, spanning 48 bases read in frame from base 1. V drops 5 bases and J drops 4 bases, leaving 20 bases in between. The library was generated by PCR. Reads for this sample came from an Illumina HiSeq 2500. TCR library preparation used molecular barcoding, with unique molecular identifiers applied to normalize quantification of the TCRbeta repertoire. Through fastp at Q25 and MiXCR, TCRdb rebuilt clones from the public reads, retaining in-frame beta chains. Rows are combined by CDR3 protein, so each entry shows the most common genes and DNA. The sample profile shows fewer than 550,000 distinct CDR3 sequences; roughly 10% of them were found once. Nearly 5.5% of the sample rests with the top ten. This clonotype was found a few times. Its antigen remains unidentified. Nothing much larger sits one base from this clone, and base qualities are not available.

This receptor was identified in a human donor who donated a stem cell graft to a child with acute myeloid leukemia. The sequenced sample was PBMCs from the stem cell graft donor, obtained from the stem cell graft. This sequence uses TRBV7-9 and TRBJ1-2; TRBD1 might be the D gene, on 6 matching bases. In nucleotide form, the sequence is TGTGCCAGCAGCCTTCCGGGACACCAATCACCCTATGGCTACACCTTC. Translated, this is CASSLPGHQSPYGYTF. Joined to the reference TRBV7-9 and TRBJ1-2 proteins, this CDR3 gives the full variable domain: DTGVSQNPRHKITKRGQNVTFRCDPISEHNRLYWYRQTLGQGPEFLTYFQNEAQLEKSRLLSDRFSAERPKGSFSTLEIQRTEQGDSAMYLCASSLPGHQSPYGYTFGSGTRLTVV.